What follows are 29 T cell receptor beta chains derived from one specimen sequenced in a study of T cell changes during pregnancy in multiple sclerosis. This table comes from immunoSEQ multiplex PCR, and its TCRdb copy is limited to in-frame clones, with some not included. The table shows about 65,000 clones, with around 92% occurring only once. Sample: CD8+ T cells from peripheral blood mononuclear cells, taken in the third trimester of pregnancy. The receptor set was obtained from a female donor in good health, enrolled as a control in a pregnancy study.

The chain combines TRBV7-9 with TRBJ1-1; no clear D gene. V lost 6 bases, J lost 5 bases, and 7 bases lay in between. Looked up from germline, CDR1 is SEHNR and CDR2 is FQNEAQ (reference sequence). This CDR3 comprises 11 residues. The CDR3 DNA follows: TGTGCCAGCAGGCGGGGAACTGAAGCTTTCTTT. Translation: CASRRGTEAFF.

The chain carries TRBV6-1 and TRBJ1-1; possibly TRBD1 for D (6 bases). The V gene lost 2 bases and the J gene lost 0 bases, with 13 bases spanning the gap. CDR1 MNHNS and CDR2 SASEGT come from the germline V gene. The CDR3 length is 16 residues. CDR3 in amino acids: CASSEPPDSLNTEAFF. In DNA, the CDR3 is TGTGCCAGCAGTGAACCCCCGGACAGTTTGAACACTGAAGCTTTCTTT.

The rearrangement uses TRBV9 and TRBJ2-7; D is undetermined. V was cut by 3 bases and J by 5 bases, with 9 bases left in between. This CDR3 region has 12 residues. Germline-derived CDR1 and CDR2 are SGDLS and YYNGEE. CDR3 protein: CASSASADEQYF. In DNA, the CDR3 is TGTGCCAGCAGCGCTAGTGCCGACGAGCAGTACTTC.

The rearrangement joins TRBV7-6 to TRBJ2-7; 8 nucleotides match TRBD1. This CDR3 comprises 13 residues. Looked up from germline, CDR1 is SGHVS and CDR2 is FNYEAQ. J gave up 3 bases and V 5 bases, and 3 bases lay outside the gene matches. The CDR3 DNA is TGTGCCAGCAGCCACGGACAGGGCTACGAGCAGTACTTC. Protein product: CASSHGQGYEQYF.

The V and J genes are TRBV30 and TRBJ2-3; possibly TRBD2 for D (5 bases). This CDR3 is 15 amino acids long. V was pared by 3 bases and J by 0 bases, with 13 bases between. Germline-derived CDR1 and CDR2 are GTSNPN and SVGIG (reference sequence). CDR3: CAWREAHSSTDTQYF. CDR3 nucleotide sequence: TGTGCCTGGAGGGAGGCTCACTCTAGCACAGATACGCAGTATTTT.

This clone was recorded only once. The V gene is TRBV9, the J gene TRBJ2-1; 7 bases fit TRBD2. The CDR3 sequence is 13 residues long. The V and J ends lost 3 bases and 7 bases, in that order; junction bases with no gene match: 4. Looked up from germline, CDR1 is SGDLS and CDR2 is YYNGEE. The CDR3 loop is CASSGGGWNEQFF. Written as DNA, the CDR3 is TGTGCCAGCAGCGGGGGGGGGTGGAATGAGCAGTTCTTC. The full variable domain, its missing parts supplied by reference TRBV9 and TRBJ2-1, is DSGVTQTPKHLITATGQRVTLRCSPRSGDLSVYWYQQSLDQGLQFLIQYYNGEERAKGNILERFSAQQFPDLHSELNLSSLELGDSALYFCASSGGGWNEQFFGPGTRLTVL.

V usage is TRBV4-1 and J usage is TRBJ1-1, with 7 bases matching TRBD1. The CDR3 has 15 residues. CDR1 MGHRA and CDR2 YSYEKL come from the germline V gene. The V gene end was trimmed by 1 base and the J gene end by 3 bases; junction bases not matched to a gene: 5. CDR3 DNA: TGCGCCAGCAGCCAAGGGGCCCAGGGGGACACTGAAGCTTTCTTT. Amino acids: CASSQGAQGDTEAFF.

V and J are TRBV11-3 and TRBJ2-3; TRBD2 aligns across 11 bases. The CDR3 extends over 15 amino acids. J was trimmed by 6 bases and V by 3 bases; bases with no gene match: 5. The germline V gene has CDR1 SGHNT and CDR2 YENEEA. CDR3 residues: CASSFTSGGGDTQYF. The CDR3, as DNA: TGTGCCAGCAGCTTTACTAGCGGGGGCGGCGATACGCAGTATTTT.

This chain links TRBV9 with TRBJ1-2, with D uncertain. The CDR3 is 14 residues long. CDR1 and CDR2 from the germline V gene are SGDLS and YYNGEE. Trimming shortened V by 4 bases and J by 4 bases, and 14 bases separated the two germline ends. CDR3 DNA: TGTGCCAGCAGCTCCGATGGCCGTTTCTATGGCTACACCTTC. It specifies CASSSDGRFYGYTF. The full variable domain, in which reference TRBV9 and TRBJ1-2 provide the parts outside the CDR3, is DSGVTQTPKHLITATGQRVTLRCSPRSGDLSVYWYQQSLDQGLQFLIQYYNGEERAKGNILERFSAQQFPDLHSELNLSSLELGDSALYFCASSSDGRFYGYTFGSGTRLTVV.

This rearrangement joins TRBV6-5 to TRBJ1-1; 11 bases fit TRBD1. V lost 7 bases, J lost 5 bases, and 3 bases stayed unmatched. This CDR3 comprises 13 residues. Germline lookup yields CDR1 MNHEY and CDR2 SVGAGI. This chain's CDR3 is CASKDRGQTEAFF. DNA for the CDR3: TGTGCCAGCAAGGACAGGGGGCAAACTGAAGCTTTCTTT.

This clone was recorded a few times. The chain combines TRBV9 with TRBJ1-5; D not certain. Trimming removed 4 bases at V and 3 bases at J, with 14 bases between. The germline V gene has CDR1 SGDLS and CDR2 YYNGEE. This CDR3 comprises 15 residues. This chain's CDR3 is CASSLDGEFNQPQHF. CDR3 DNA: TGTGCCAGCAGCCTGGACGGGGAATTCAATCAGCCCCAGCATTTT.

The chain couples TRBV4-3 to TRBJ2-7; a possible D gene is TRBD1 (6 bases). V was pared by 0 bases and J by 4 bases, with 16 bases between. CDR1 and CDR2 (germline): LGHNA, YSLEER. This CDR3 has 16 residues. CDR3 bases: TGCGCCAGCAGCCAAGATAGAACAGGGTTGACTTACGAGCAGTACTTC. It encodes CASSQDRTGLTYEQYF.

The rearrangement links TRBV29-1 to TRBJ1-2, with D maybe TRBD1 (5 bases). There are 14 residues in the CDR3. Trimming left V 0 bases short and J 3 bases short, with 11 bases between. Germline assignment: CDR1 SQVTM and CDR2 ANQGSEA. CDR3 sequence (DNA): TGCAGCGTTGAAGAAGTGGGGGGTGACTATGGCTACACCTTC. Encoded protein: CSVEEVGGDYGYTF.

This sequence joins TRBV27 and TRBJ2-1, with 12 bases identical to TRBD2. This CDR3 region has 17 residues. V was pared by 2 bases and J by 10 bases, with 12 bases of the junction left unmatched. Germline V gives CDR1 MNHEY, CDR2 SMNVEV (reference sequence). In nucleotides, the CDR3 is TGTGCCAGCAGTTTAATCCTAGCGGGGGGGCCGGGAGGGGAGCAGTTCTTC. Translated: CASSLILAGGPGGEQFF.

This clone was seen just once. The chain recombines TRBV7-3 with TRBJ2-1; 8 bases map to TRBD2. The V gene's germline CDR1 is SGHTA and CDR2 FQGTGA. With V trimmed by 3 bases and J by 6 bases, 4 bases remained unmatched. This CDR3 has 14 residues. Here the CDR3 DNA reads TGTGCCAGCAGCTTCAGCGGGGGAGCCAATGAGCAGTTCTTC. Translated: CASSFSGGANEQFF.

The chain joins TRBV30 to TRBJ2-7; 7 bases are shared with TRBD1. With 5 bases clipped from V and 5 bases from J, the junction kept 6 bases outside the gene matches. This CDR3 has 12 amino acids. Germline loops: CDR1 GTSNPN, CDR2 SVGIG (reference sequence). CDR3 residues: CAWGQVQDEQYF. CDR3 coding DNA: TGTGCCTGGGGACAGGTTCAGGACGAGCAGTACTTC.

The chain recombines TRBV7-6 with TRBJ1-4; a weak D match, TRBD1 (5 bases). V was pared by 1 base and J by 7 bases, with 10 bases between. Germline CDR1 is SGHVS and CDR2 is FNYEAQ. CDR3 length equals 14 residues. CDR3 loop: CASSLDQGSEKLFF. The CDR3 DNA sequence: TGTGCCAGCAGCTTAGATCAGGGATCTGAAAAACTGTTTTTT.

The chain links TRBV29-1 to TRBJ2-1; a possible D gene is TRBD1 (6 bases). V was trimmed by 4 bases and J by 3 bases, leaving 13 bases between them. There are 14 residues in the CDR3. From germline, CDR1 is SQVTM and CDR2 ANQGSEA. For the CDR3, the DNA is TGCAGCGTTGGACAGGCGGACGGCTACAATGAGCAGTTCTTC. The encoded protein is CSVGQADGYNEQFF.

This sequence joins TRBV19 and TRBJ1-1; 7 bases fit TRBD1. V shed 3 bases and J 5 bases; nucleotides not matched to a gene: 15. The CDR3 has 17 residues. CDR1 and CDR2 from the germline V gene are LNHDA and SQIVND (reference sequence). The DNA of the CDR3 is TGTGCCAGTAGTATCTTCTTTTATCGGCCCAGGGGGACTGAAGCTTTCTTT. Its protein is CASSIFFYRPRGTEAFF.

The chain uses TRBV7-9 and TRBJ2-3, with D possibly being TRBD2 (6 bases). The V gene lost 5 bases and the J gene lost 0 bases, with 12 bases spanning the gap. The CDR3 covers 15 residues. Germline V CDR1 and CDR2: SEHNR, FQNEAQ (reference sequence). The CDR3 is CASSPRGTSTDTQYF. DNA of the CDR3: TGTGCCAGCAGCCCCCGGGGGACTAGCACAGATACGCAGTATTTT.

In DNA form, the CDR3 reads TGTGCCAGCAGCCCCGGGACAGGGGGCTCAGTTGACTATGGCTACACCTTC. Translation gives CASSPGTGGSVDYGYTF. The chain carries TRBV11-1 and TRBJ1-2; 12 nucleotides agree with TRBD1. Germline CDR1 and CDR2: SGHAT and FQDESV (reference sequence). J lost 3 bases, V lost 5 bases, and 10 bases had no gene match. This CDR3 is built from 17 residues.

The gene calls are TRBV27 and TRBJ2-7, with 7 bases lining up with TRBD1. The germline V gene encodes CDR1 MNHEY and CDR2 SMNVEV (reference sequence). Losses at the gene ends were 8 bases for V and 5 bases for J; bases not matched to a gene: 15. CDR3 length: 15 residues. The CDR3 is CASHDAGQDGHEQYF. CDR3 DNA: TGTGCCAGCCATGACGCCGGACAGGATGGCCACGAGCAGTACTTC.

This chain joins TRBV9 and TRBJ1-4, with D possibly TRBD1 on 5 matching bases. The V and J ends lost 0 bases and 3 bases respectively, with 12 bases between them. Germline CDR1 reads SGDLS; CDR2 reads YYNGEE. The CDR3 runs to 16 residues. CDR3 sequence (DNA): TGTGCCAGCAGCGTAGAGGGGCGCGGGGCTAATGAAAAACTGTTTTTT. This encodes CASSVEGRGANEKLFF.

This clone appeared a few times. The CDR3 spells CSVDGGLAGGDNEQFF. DNA of the CDR3: TGCAGCGTTGATGGGGGACTAGCGGGGGGAGACAATGAGCAGTTCTTC. The V gene is TRBV29-1, the J gene TRBJ2-1; 15 bases are shared with TRBD2. The CDR3 is 16 residues long. The trim removed 3 bases at V and 5 bases at J, leaving 5 bases unmatched. Germline CDR1 SQVTM, CDR2 ANQGSEA.

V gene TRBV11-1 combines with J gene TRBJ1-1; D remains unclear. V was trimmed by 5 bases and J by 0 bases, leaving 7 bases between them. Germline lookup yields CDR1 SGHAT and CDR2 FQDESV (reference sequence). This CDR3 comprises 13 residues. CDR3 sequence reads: CASSPYMNTEAFF. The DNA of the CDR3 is TGTGCCAGCAGCCCGTACATGAACACTGAAGCTTTCTTT.

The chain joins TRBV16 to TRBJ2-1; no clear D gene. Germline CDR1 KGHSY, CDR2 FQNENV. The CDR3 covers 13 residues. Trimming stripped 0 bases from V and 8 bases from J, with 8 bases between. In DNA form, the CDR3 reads TGTGCCAGCAGCCAATCCGACACCGATGAGCAGTTCTTC. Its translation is CASSQSDTDEQFF.

The CDR3 DNA follows: TGTGCCAGCAGTTATCTGCAGGGGAAAGATCAGCCCCAGCATTTT. Residues: CASSYLQGKDQPQHF. This chain uses TRBV6-6 with TRBJ1-5; maybe TRBD1 (6 bases). V gave up 3 bases and J gave up 5 bases, with 14 bases separating them. The CDR3 is 15 amino acids. Germline V gene sequence: CDR1 MNHNY, CDR2 SVGAGI (reference sequence).

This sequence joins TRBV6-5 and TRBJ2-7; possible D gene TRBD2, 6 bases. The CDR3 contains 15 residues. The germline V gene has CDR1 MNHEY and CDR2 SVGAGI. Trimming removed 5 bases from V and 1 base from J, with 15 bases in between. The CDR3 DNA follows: TGTGCCAGCAGTCGCGGGACGGCCGATTCCTACGAGCAGTACTTC. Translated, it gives CASSRGTADSYEQYF.

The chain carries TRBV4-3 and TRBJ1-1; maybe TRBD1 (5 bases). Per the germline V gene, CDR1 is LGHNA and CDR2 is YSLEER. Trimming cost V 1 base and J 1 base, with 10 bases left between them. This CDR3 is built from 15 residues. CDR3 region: CASSQGPRANTEAFF. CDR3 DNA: TGCGCCAGCAGCCAAGGCCCCAGGGCGAACACTGAAGCTTTCTTT.